This entry is about one T cell receptor (beta chain). What it binds is unknown. A read error may produce the germline difference seen at one junction end. Other DNA sequences from this sample encode an identical CDR3 as well. The PCR was carried out with 60 Vbeta primers and 13 Jbeta primers. Assay used: immunoSEQ multiplex PCR; TCRdb lists only in-frame clones, some missing. Of some 140,000 clones in the sample, approximately 10% were seen once. Germline CDR1 and CDR2: SQVTM and ANQGSEA. This CDR3 comprises 13 residues. This sample stems from a study of cytomegalovirus exposure and HLA in healthy donors. Study conclusions and caveats: In an earlier analysis, in some 500 donors, most V segments appeared productive either ~87% or ~30% of the time. Usually a TCR sequence was rare, but some public TCRs were found in many donors. Analyzed later, most CMV-associated TCR beta chains appeared HLA-restricted.

Sequencing was performed on PBMCs. J is TRBJ2-6 and V is TRBV29-1; possibly TRBD1 for D (5 bases). The clonotype was recovered from a woman in her 40s in good health and CMV-seropositive. The CDR3 sequence is CSVAVSGANVLTF. Here the CDR3 DNA reads TGCAGCGTTGCTGTGTCTGGGGCAAACGTCCTGACTTTC. Together with reference TRBV29-1 and TRBJ2-6, the CDR3 gives the full variable domain: SAVISQKPSRDICQRGTSLTIQCQVDSQVTMMFWYRQQPGQSLTLIATANQGSEATYESGFVIDKFPISRPNLTFSTLTVSNMSPEDSSIYLCSVAVSGANVLTFGAGSRLTVL.